The 7 T cell receptor beta chains below come from one sample, sequenced in a study of blood T cell repertoires in COVID-19. The table came from immunoSEQ multiplex PCR; TCRdb's copy has only in-frame clones and leaves some out. The table records more than 95,000 clones, 81% of them present only once. The material sequenced was peripheral blood. These TCRs come from a man aged 80 or over with acute or convalescent COVID-19.

The V and J genes are TRBV4-3 and TRBJ1-2, with D tentatively TRBD1 (6 bases). V was trimmed by 1 base and J by 5 bases, leaving 8 bases between them. CDR1 and CDR2 from the germline V gene are LGHNA and YSLEER. The CDR3 is made up of 13 amino acids. The CDR3 sequence is CASSQVRGYGYTF. In nucleotides, the CDR3 is TGCGCCAGCAGCCAAGTCAGGGGTTATGGCTACACCTTC.

This chain links TRBV19 with TRBJ2-2; 7 bases are shared with TRBD1. With V trimmed by 5 bases and J by 6 bases, 6 bases remained unmatched. Germline V gene data show CDR1 as LNHDA and CDR2 as SQIVND (reference sequence). The CDR3 is made up of 14 amino acids. CDR3 in amino acids: CASSRQGWSGELFF. As DNA, the CDR3 is TGTGCCAGTAGTCGACAGGGTTGGTCCGGGGAGCTGTTTTTT. Drawing the rest from reference TRBV19 and TRBJ2-2, the complete variable domain is DGGITQSPKYLFRKEGQNVTLSCEQNLNHDAMYWYRQDPGQGLRLIYYSQIVNDFQKGDIAEGYSVSREKKESFPLTVTSAQKNPTAFYLCASSRQGWSGELFFGEGSRLTVL.

This clone was seen a single time. The rearrangement joins TRBV5-1 to TRBJ1-1; 8 bases align to TRBD1. The germline gives CDR1 SGHRS, CDR2 YFSETQ. The CDR3 consists of 14 residues. V gave up 0 bases and J gave up 4 bases; unmatched junction bases: 2. CDR3 in DNA: TGCGCCAGCAGCTTGGGGACAGGGTTCACTGAAGCTTTCTTT. Translation: CASSLGTGFTEAFF. Together with reference TRBV5-1 and TRBJ1-1, the CDR3 gives the full variable domain: KAGVTQTPRYLIKTRGQQVTLSCSPISGHRSVSWYQQTPGQGLQFLFEYFSETQRNKGNFPGRFSGRQFSNSRSEMNVSTLELGDSALYLCASSLGTGFTEAFFGQGTRLTVV.

The chain has TRBV7-2 and TRBJ2-1; 12 nucleotides align to TRBD2. Germline V lookup: CDR1 SGHTA, CDR2 FQGNSA. CDR3 length: 15 residues. The V and J ends lost 5 bases and 9 bases, in that order; junction bases with no gene match: 8. The CDR3 region is CASSNRLAGAGEQFF. DNA of the CDR3: TGTGCCAGCAGCAACAGACTAGCGGGGGCGGGTGAGCAGTTCTTC. Drawing the rest from reference TRBV7-2 and TRBJ2-1, the complete variable domain is GAGVSQSPSNKVTEKGKDVELRCDPISGHTALYWYRQSLGQGLEFLIYFQGNSAPDKSGLPSDRFSAERTGGSVSTLTIQRTQQEDSAVYLCASSNRLAGAGEQFFGPGTRLTVL.

The CDR3 protein is CASSLYRGRAYEQYF. Written as DNA, the CDR3 is TGTGCCAGCAGCCTTTACAGGGGAAGGGCCTACGAGCAGTACTTC. This chain uses TRBV7-3 with TRBJ2-7; 7 bases line up with TRBD1. The CDR3 is 15 amino acids. Germline V lookup: CDR1 SGHTA, CDR2 FQGTGA. Losses at the gene ends were 5 bases for V and 2 bases for J; bases not matched to a gene: 9.

The rearrangement links TRBV28 to TRBJ1-2; D unclear. Germline CDR1 is MDHEN and CDR2 is SYDVKM. The CDR3 has 13 residues. The V gene lost 4 bases and the J gene lost 8 bases, with 14 bases spanning the gap. The CDR3 spells CASSWFVQQGYTF. The CDR3 nucleotides read TGTGCCAGCAGTTGGTTCGTCCAACAGGGCTACACCTTC.

This clone was counted only a few times. The chain recombines TRBV6-5 with TRBJ2-2; the match to TRBD1 covers 8 bases. Germline lookup yields CDR1 MNHEY and CDR2 SVGAGI. V shed 6 bases and J 4 bases; nucleotides not matched to a gene: 4. The CDR3 has 14 amino acids. The CDR3 coding sequence is TGTGCCAGCAGGAGACAGGGGACCACCGGGGAGCTGTTTTTT. Protein sequence: CASRRQGTTGELFF.